This T cell receptor beta chain was captured in a study of spatial heterogeneity in lung cancer. Across the whole study: A module score for T cells, taken from matched bulk RNA-seq, correlated strongly with TCR transcript counts in tumor regions. Broader study findings: Expanded alpha and beta TCR counts within tumors tracked tumor mutation counts.

The CDR3 totals 14 residues. CDR1 is MNHEY and CDR2 is SVGAGI in the germline V gene. Trimming left V 4 bases short and J 0 bases short, with 9 bases between. TCR cDNA molecules each had a unique molecular identifier. TCRdb re-called the 5' RACE reads through MiXCR, storing one row per CDR3 protein. The sample yields around 15,000 distinct CDR3 sequences, 6.5% to 7% seen once. Time point noted: sample taken at primary tumor resection. The donors, about 74 patients with untreated early-stage non-small cell lung cancer, provided the samples. TCRs were sequenced from unsorted whole RNA of tumor, nontumor lung or PBMC. This clonotype was counted ten times or more. Its antigen is not identified.

The sequence was obtained from a female donor with early-stage non-small cell lung cancer. The rearrangement links TRBV6-5 to TRBJ1-1; no clear D gene. Sequenced here: lung tumor tissue, sampled at surgery. The CDR3 bases are TGTGCCAGCAGTTTAGGGAATATGAACACTGAAGCTTTCTTT. Translating gives CASSLGNMNTEAFF.